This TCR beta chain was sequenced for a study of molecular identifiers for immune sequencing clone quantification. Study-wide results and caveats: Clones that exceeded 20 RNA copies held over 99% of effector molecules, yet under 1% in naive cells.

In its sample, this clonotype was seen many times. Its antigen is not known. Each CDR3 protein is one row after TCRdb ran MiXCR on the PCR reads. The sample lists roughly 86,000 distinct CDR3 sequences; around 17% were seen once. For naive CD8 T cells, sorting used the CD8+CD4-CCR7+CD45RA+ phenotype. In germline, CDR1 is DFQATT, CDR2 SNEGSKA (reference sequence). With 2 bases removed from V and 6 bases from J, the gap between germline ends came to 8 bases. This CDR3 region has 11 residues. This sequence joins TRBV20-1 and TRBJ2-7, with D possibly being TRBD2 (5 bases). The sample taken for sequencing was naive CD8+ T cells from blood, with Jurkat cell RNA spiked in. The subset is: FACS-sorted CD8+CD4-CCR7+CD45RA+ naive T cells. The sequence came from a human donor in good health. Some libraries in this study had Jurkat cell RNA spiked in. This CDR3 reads CSARNEGEQYF. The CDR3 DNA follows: TGCAGTGCTAGAAACGAGGGCGAGCAGTACTTC.